The subject of this entry is one TCR beta chain. Its antigen specificity is not known. Per-base qualities were not stored, and no clone one base away is much larger. The entry originates in a study of shared clonotypes between healthy human individuals (dated by TCRdb to about 2020). Describing the broader study: The cohort comprised a couple of women and three men aged 18 to 49 years. Between about 0.9 and 8.9 billion PBMCs per donor were obtained by leukapheresis. For each donor, CD4 naive and CD4 memory were each run on three plates, CD8 naive on two plates, and CD8 memory on one plate. To estimate repertoire size and how much clonotype sharing occurs between individuals, the study deeply sequenced the blood TCR repertoires of several healthy adults. Different laboratories and diverse techniques were used to prepare libraries and sequence TCR repertoires, to increase sequencing depth and limit assay-specific biases.

The donors were healthy, HIV-negative adults who had no recently reported acute infections or vaccinations. All donors were Caucasian adults living in Nashville, Tennessee, USA. Magnetic negative selection was used to enrich CD4+ T cells, after which naive cells were positively selected on CD45RA and the negative fraction became the memory subset. After blood collection by leukapheresis, PBMCs were isolated using Ficoll-Histopaque density gradient centrifugation and then cryopreserved in the vapor phase of liquid nitrogen. Analytical flow cytometry was used to check the purity and quantity of each magnetically sorted T cell population. Genomic DNA was isolated from every sorted fraction and measured by UV absorbance on a Nanodrop 2000c. Findings and caveats that apply to the study as a whole: Across four donors, about 5.2% of naive CD4, roughly 3.3% of naive CD8, around 2.5% of memory CD4, and 0.4% of memory CD8 clonotypes were shared. Only blood was sampled, and tissue TCR repertoires likely differ from those in blood. Because the study included a small number of donors, the genetic and exposure-history diversity represented was limited. Incomplete sequencing was indicated by rarefaction of sorted-subset datasets, despite the large sequencing depth. Naive subsets generally had larger estimated clonotype richness than memory subsets. Clonotypes shared by all four sorted-subset donors showed higher generation probabilities than non-shared clonotypes. Pairwise subsampling indicated that sequencing depth was expected to affect the degree of clonotype sharing among donors.

TCR CDR3 regions were amplified from genomic DNA by multiplex PCR using the deep immunoSEQ assay. For each cell subset, the extracted genomic DNA was distributed evenly across all wells of several immunoSEQ 96-well plates, and each plate served as one replicate. Each replicate PCR for sorted subsets received roughly 0.2 ug genomic DNA, equal to about 30,000 T cell genomes. The purified libraries were quantified using a Qubit 3.0 fluorometer, sized with a Bioanalyzer 2100, and then quantified again using the KAPA Library Quantification kit. Each immunoSEQ 96-well plate was sequenced on its own single-read 150-cycle Illumina NextSeq 550 flow cell. In the paper's pipeline: Because the immunoSEQ output included only junctional sequences and no quality scores, the filtering could not be the same as the filtering used for full-length reads. To assign V/J genes and CDR3, sequences were annotated against IMGT germline references using PyIR, a Python wrapper for IgBLAST v1.9. Reads were filtered out if the reads had weak V/J assignments (E-value above 1e-6), no CDR3, stop codons, out-of-frame junctions, or ambiguous translated residues. A V3J clonotype was defined by an identical inferred V gene, J gene, and CDR3 amino acid sequence. Percentage overlap between repertoires was calculated by dividing the number of shared unique clonotypes by the size of the smaller repertoire. Richness of each repertoire was evaluated using RTK rarefaction, the Chao1 estimator, and Recon v2.1 estimates of unobserved clonotypes. Generation probabilities for all TCRbeta clonotypes obtained by the gDNA method from a handful of donors were computed using OLGA. TCRdb stores this immuneACCESS table with in-frame sequences only. Part of the clones is absent; in the studies checked, under half of the shortfall reflects unresolved V genes, and no reason is known for the rest. From that table come the V and J calls and clone size; the DNA was used to work out D and trimming. In this sample the table shows more than 1 million clones, approximately 80% of which occur a single time. The ten largest clones add up to approximately 0.5% of the sample.

Via the germline V gene, CDR1 is SGHTA and CDR2 FQGTGA. V was cut back by 6 bases and J by 5 bases, leaving a gap of 10 bases between them. The CDR3, from cysteine to phenylalanine, totals 12 residues. Only the CDR3 part of the read is kept: 36 bases, read in frame from the first base. Here the chain combines TRBV7-3 and TRBJ2-5; confidence is insufficient to name the D gene. The TCR was taken from a man aged 18 to 35 in good health. Some clones in this sample may be carry-over from other donors' samples. Material: memory CD4+ T cells from PBMCs. The cell subset or site label here, explained by the study, means: CD45RA-negative fraction. The DNA reads as follows: TGTGCCAGCAGTTCCAACCGGGAGACCCAGTACTTC. Protein translation: CASSSNRETQYF.